These 18 T cell receptor beta chains originate from one sample sequenced in a study of tumor-infiltrating lymphocytes in primary liver carcinoma. Making TCR beta cDNA involved around 500 ng total RNA and a constant-region primer. Generation of the TCR beta libraries relied on three nested multiplex PCR rounds using slightly modified ARM-PCR. With TRBV1-TRBV30 forward primers and a C-beta reverse primer, the first two PCR rounds were run for approximately 10 cycles each. In TCRdb, the multiplex PCR reads were re-called with MiXCR into one record per CDR3 protein. Of approximately 330,000 distinct CDR3 sequences listed, about 61% are singletons. Researchers drew blood RNA from unsorted whole blood and extracted germline DNA as well. Input material: peripheral blood. The source is a man aged 35-49 years with primary liver carcinoma and hepatitis B virus infection.

As to this clonotype: A much larger clone is a single base away; this may be a read error. The rearrangement uses TRBV6-1 and TRBJ1-5; tentative D call: TRBD1 (6 bases). V lost 6 bases to trimming and J lost 2 bases, with 17 bases between them. The CDR3 is made up of 16 amino acids. CDR1 is MNHNS and CDR2 is SASEGT in the germline V gene. CDR3 region: CASSNCRGVGNQPQHF. In nucleotides, the CDR3 is TGTGCCAGCAGCAACTGTAGGGGGGTGGGCAATCAGCCCCAGCATTTT.

The CDR3, as DNA: TGCGCCAGCAGCAGGGAGATAGGATCGGGCCAAGAGACCCAGTACTTC. It encodes CASSREIGSGQETQYF. V usage is TRBV5-1 and J usage is TRBJ2-5, with D perhaps matching TRBD2 (5 bases). Germline CDR1 is SGHRS and CDR2 is YFSETQ. V lost 4 bases and J 1 base, leaving 17 bases between the germline ends. This CDR3 region has 16 residues.

This clonotype was detected ten times or more. J is TRBJ2-2 and V is TRBV6-2 or TRBV6-3, with no clear D. Trimming left V 5 bases short and J 1 base short, with 8 bases between. Germline CDR1 MNHEY, CDR2 SVGEGT. This CDR3 has 14 amino acids. CDR3 region: CASSVVGNTGELFF. The DNA for the CDR3 is TGTGCCAGCAGTGTGGTAGGGAACACCGGGGAGCTGTTTTTT.

This chain links TRBV4-1 with TRBJ1-5, with D possibly TRBD1 on 5 matching bases. This CDR3 is 15 amino acids long. In germline, CDR1 is MGHRA, CDR2 YSYEKL. V was clipped by 4 bases and J by 2 bases, with 12 bases between them. The CDR3 sequence: CASSREGYGNQPQHF. The CDR3 region has the DNA TGCGCCAGCAGCCGGGAGGGGTATGGCAATCAGCCCCAGCATTTT.

For this clonotype: One end of the junction does not line up with germline, which may come from a read error. This CDR3 is CAISQEILGNTEAFF. In DNA form, the CDR3 reads TGTGCCATCAGCCAAGAGATCCTGGGGAACACTGAAGCTTTCTTT. The V call is TRBV14, the J call TRBJ1-1; no firm D call. Germline V gene lookup returns CDR1 SGHDN and CDR2 FVKESK. The CDR3 is made up of 15 amino acids.

To note about this clonotype: The missing conserved phenylalanine or tryptophan at the end of this CDR3 makes a read error likely. V usage is TRBV11-2 and J usage is TRBJ2-7, with no clear D. Germline assignment: CDR1 SGHAT and CDR2 FQNNGV. V was cut by 3 bases and J by 7 bases, with 7 bases left in between. This CDR3 comprises 11 residues. As DNA, the CDR3 is TGTGCCAGCAGCTTGACCAGGGAGCAGTACATC. Amino acids: CASSLTREQYI.

The genes are TRBV12-3 or TRBV12-4 and TRBJ1-2; tentatively, D is TRBD1 (5 bases). The CDR3 consists of 13 residues. The ends were cut back, 7 bases at V and 8 bases at J, with 17 bases in the middle. The CDR3 coding sequence is TGTGCCAGCAACTACTGGGGGGGTAAAGGCTACACCTTC. Residues: CASNYWGGKGYTF.

As regards this clonotype: The CDR3 does not end in the conserved phenylalanine or tryptophan, so this is likely a read error. This sequence joins TRBV30 and TRBJ2-1; TRBD1 might be the D (5 bases). The CDR3 covers 13 residues. The ends were cut back, 3 bases at V and 6 bases at J, with 12 bases in the middle. Germline assignment: CDR1 GTSNPN and CDR2 SVGIG (reference sequence). CDR3 coding DNA: TGTGCCTGGAGAGCTCAGGGTGGCAATGAGCAGTTCCTC. This gives the protein CAWRAQGGNEQFL.

Details on this clonotype: At one of its ends the junction is not consistent with the germline gene, which may arise from a read error. The chain has TRBV6-2 or TRBV6-3 and TRBJ2-5; D may be TRBD2 (7 bases). Germline lookup yields CDR1 MNHEY and CDR2 SVGEGT. The CDR3 extends over 14 amino acids. CDR3 DNA: TGTGCCAGCAGATGGGGGGGCCTAGAAGAGACCCACTACTTC. Amino acid sequence: CASRWGGLEETHYF.

This clonotype was counted at least ten times. V and J are TRBV6-5 and TRBJ2-1; 7 nucleotides line up with TRBD2. With V trimmed by 3 bases and J by 7 bases, 0 bases remained unmatched. The CDR3 is made up of 12 amino acids. In germline, CDR1 is MNHEY, CDR2 SVGAGI. The CDR3 here is CASSYSGNEQFF. In DNA form, the CDR3 reads TGTGCCAGCAGTTATAGCGGGAATGAGCAGTTCTTC.

Points on this clonotype: The junction does not match germline at one end; this may be a read error. This chain joins TRBV6-6 and TRBJ2-7; D ambiguous. The germline V gene encodes CDR1 MNHNY and CDR2 SVGAGI (reference sequence). The CDR3 totals 13 residues. The CDR3 reads CASSYGWSYEQYF. DNA of the CDR3: TGTGCTAGCAGTTACGGGTGGTCCTACGAGCAGTACTTC.

On this clonotype itself: A clone one base away is much larger, so this may be a read error. The chain couples TRBV11-3 to TRBJ2-3; weak D call: TRBD2 (6 bases). Looked up from germline, CDR1 is SGHNT and CDR2 is YENEEA. The CDR3 is 15 residues long. CDR3 amino acids: CAGSLGRNWGDTRYF. In nucleotides, the CDR3 is TGTGCCGGCAGCTTAGGCAGAAACTGGGGGGATACGCGGTATTTT.

The table lists this clonotype with many counts. The V gene is TRBV6-5, the J gene TRBJ2-5, with 7 bases that match TRBD1. In germline, CDR1 is MNHEY, CDR2 SVGAGI. The V and J ends lost 7 bases and 3 bases, in that order; junction bases with no gene match: 5. The CDR3 spans 13 residues. CDR3 region: CASKTGLEETQYF. The CDR3 nucleotides are TGTGCCAGCAAGACAGGGCTCGAAGAGACCCAGTACTTC.

A note on this clonotype: This clone may be a read error of a much larger clone one base away. The rearrangement uses TRBV6-2 or TRBV6-3 and TRBJ2-2; D is ambiguous. Trimming left V 2 bases short and J 10 bases short, with 11 bases between. Germline CDR1 is MNHEY and CDR2 is SVGEGT. The CDR3 is made up of 13 amino acids. The CDR3 loop is CASSYPRAEELFF. The CDR3 coding sequence is TGTGCCAGCAGTTACCCCCGGGCCGAGGAGCTGTTTTTT.

As to this clonotype: This clone may be a read error of a much larger clone one base away. The chain joins TRBV4-1 to TRBJ2-5, with TRBD2 matching 14 bases. Per germline, CDR1 MGHRA and CDR2 YSYEKL. The CDR3 is made up of 20 amino acids. Trimming cost V 5 bases and J 6 bases; bases outside gene matches: 20. Here the CDR3 DNA reads TGCGCCAGCAGCAAAAAATTTTTTGGGACTAGCGGGGGAGAGATCAAGACCCAGTACTTC. It codes for CASSKKFFGTSGGEIKTQYF.

This clonotype came up many times. The V gene is TRBV4-3, the J gene TRBJ2-3; possibly TRBD1 for D (5 bases). This CDR3 contains 15 residues. Germline CDR1 reads LGHNA; CDR2 reads YSLEER. Trimming removed 0 bases from V and 7 bases from J, with 14 bases in between. CDR3 bases: TGCGCCAGCAGCCAAGACCTTACAGGTTCTCATACGCAGTATTTT. Its protein product is CASSQDLTGSHTQYF.

This clonotype was recorded many times. The CDR3 region has the DNA TGCGCCAGCTGCCCAGCGACTAGCGGGAGGTTCGGGGCGTCCTACGAGCAGTACTTC. This codes for CASCPATSGRFGASYEQYF. The rearrangement links TRBV10-2 to TRBJ2-7; 13 bases map to TRBD2. Germline V CDR1 and CDR2: WSHSY, SAAADI. The CDR3 extends over 19 amino acids. Trimming removed 8 bases from V and 1 base from J; junction bases left unmatched: 17.

Regarding this clonotype: An end of the junction differs from the germline gene, which may be a read error. The V gene is TRBV5-4, the J gene TRBJ2-3; 8 bases fit TRBD2. The CDR3 totals 15 residues. The V gene's germline CDR1 is SGHNT and CDR2 YYREEE (reference sequence). In DNA, the CDR3 is TGTGCCAGTAGTCCTAGCGGGTTGAGCATAGATACGCAGTATTTT. This codes for CASSPSGLSIDTQYF.